This T cell receptor (beta chain) is from a study of neoadjuvant anti-PD-1 for oral cavity cancer. The overall study: Around day 43, patients without progression received a fourth nivolumab dose before surgery.

The table lists this clone with a count of one. Its specificity is unknown. Study-wide findings and caveats: Treg/Th17 ratio rose with pretreatment blood and fell with post-treatment tumor TCRbeta clonality.

Stage II-IVA oral cavity squamous cell carcinoma was new and untreated by systemic or radiation therapy. Cohort: HPV-negative, locally advanced oral cavity squamous cell carcinoma patients. Trimming removed 2 bases from V and 2 bases from J, with 5 bases in between. Per the germline V gene, CDR1 is SGHTA and CDR2 is FQGTGA. The length of the CDR3 is 13 residues. Only in-frame clones appear in the TCRdb table, and some are missing; sequencing was by immunoSEQ multiplex PCR. The sample has 15,000 to 20,000 clones; roughly 70% are singletons. Sequencing was performed on PBMCs, taken before nivolumab (anti-PD-1) treatment. The TCR was taken from a person aged 35-79 years with oral cavity squamous cell carcinoma. The V call is TRBV7-3, the J call TRBJ2-3; D is uncertain. The CDR3 reads CASSLGYTDTQYF. As DNA, the CDR3 is TGTGCCAGCAGCTTAGGCTACACAGATACGCAGTATTTT.